Given below is one TCR beta chain in context. The antigen is not known. This sample was taken from a study of lymphopenia after photon versus proton radiotherapy. General study points: Under photons, naive T cells and diversity fell while effector/memory populations rose. Oligoclonal CD8+ Temra expansion after nadir drove photon patients' diversity drop. Only patients who died were analyzed for survival; proton advantage is unproven.

This CDR3 contains 13 residues. V dropped 2 bases and J dropped 1 base, with 7 bases sitting between them. The V gene's germline CDR1 is GTSNPN and CDR2 SVGIG (reference sequence). Generated by immunoSEQ multiplex PCR, the TCRdb table keeps only in-frame clones and is missing some. The sample gives some 76,000 clones, roughly 92% of which show up once; 2.2% is in the top ten. The sample consisted of peripheral blood, taken from a patient treated with photon-based radiotherapy. The chain carries TRBV30 and TRBJ2-3; D not resolved. The sequence was collected from a woman between 35 and 50 years old with cholangiocarcinoma. Here the CDR3 DNA reads TGTGCCTGGAGTATAACAGGCACAGATACGCAGTATTTT. Its protein is CAWSITGTDTQYF. The entire variable domain, with the rest obtained from reference TRBV30 and TRBJ2-3, is as follows: SQTIHQWPATLVQPVGSPLSLECTVEGTSNPNLYWYRQAAGRGLQLLFYSVGIGQISSEVPQNLSASRPQDRQFILSSKKLLLSDSGFYLCAWSITGTDTQYFGPGTRLTVL.